The 27 T cell receptor beta chains in this list originate from one sample, sequenced in a study of OX40 agonist ivuxolimab in advanced cancers. The assay was immunoSEQ multiplex PCR, and TCRdb's table has in-frame clones only and misses some. The data contain 40,000 to 65,000 clones, about 88% of them singletons. Sequencing was performed on CD4+ or CD8+ T cells sorted from blood, taken in a trial of the OX40 agonist ivuxolimab. These receptors originate from an adult with an advanced solid tumor such as melanoma, head and neck, liver or kidney cancer.

The CDR3 sequence is CASSSVRGALQPQHF. For the CDR3, the DNA is TGTGCCAGCAGTTCCGTTCGGGGAGCCCTTCAGCCCCAGCATTTT. The chain is built from TRBV6-6 and TRBJ1-5; D is uncertain. The V and J ends lost 4 bases and 6 bases respectively, with 16 bases between them. This CDR3 region has 15 residues. CDR1 MNHNY and CDR2 SVGAGI come from the germline V gene (reference sequence).

This chain links TRBV9 with TRBJ2-4; D is tentatively TRBD1 or TRBD2 (5 bases each). The germline CDR1 and CDR2 sequences are SGDLS and YYNGEE. V was pared by 0 bases and J by 0 bases, with 10 bases between. The CDR3 covers 16 residues. CDR3 protein: CASSVGTGLAKNIQYF. In DNA, the CDR3 is TGTGCCAGCAGCGTAGGGACGGGGCTAGCCAAAAACATTCAGTACTTC.

V usage is TRBV29-1 and J usage is TRBJ2-7; 9 nucleotides align to TRBD1. Germline CDR1 reads SQVTM; CDR2 reads ANQGSEA. The CDR3 is 13 residues long. J gave up 5 bases and V 7 bases, and 9 bases lay outside the gene matches. As DNA, the CDR3 is TGCAGCGGCGGGACAGGGACTGGAAACGAGCAGTACTTC. Protein sequence: CSGGTGTGNEQYF.

This rearrangement joins TRBV18 to TRBJ1-1; D is uncertain. Per the germline V gene, CDR1 is KGHSH and CDR2 is LQKENI. Between the trimmed V and J ends, which lost 4 bases and 4 bases, there was a span of 16 bases. The CDR3 totals 15 residues. CDR3 DNA sequence: TGTGCCAGCTCACGAACCGCAGAGGGATCCACTGAAGCTTTCTTT. Residues: CASSRTAEGSTEAFF.

The chain carries TRBV6-1 and TRBJ2-7, with 8 bases lining up with TRBD2. This CDR3 has 15 residues. Germline CDR1 and CDR2: MNHNS and SASEGT. V shed 6 bases and J 7 bases; nucleotides not matched to a gene: 14. The CDR3 DNA is TGTGCCAGCAGCCCTGGAGGTAGCGGGGATCGGGAGCAGTACTTC. Its translation: CASSPGGSGDREQYF.

CDR3 residues: CASSDPGTDTQYF. The CDR3 region has the DNA TGCGCCAGCAGTGACCCTGGGACAGATACGCAGTATTTT. The chain is built from TRBV10-1 and TRBJ2-3, with D hard to call. The CDR3 has 13 amino acids. Trimming shortened V by 3 bases and J by 3 bases, and 7 bases separated the two germline ends. Germline CDR1 reads WNHNN; CDR2 reads SYGVQD (reference sequence).

This chain joins TRBV5-1 and TRBJ1-3; D perhaps matches TRBD1 (5 bases). The germline V gene has CDR1 SGHRS and CDR2 YFSETQ. The germline V and J ends were trimmed by 2 bases and 0 bases, with 15 bases remaining between them. This CDR3 has 17 amino acids. CDR3 in DNA: TGCGCCAGCAGCTTTTCGGGACCGAGAGACTCTGGAAACACCATATATTTT. Encoded protein: CASSFSGPRDSGNTIYF.

The rearrangement joins TRBV13 to TRBJ2-1, with D tentatively TRBD2 (5 bases). Between the trimmed V and J ends, which lost 5 bases and 3 bases, there was a span of 11 bases. The CDR3 is 14 residues long. The germline gives CDR1 PRHDT, CDR2 FYEKMQ (reference sequence). CDR3 loop: CASSESGNYNEQFF. CDR3 coding DNA: TGTGCCAGCAGCGAGTCGGGAAACTACAATGAGCAGTTCTTC.

The CDR3 region is CASSALPPGAKAFF. As DNA, the CDR3 is TGTGCCAGCAGTGCGTTGCCCCCGGGGGCAAAGGCTTTCTTT. The chain has TRBV2 and TRBJ1-1, with D possibly matching TRBD1 (6 bases). V was pared by 4 bases and J by 11 bases, with 20 bases between. CDR1 is SNHLY, CDR2 FYNNEI, per germline. This CDR3 is built from 14 residues.

The chain combines TRBV30 with TRBJ1-1; D is possibly TRBD1 (5 bases). Germline lookup yields CDR1 GTSNPN and CDR2 SVGIG (reference sequence). This CDR3 has 13 amino acids. V was clipped by 2 bases and J by 6 bases, with 13 bases between them. The CDR3 reads CAWSTGGTAEAFF. The CDR3 nucleotides are TGTGCCTGGAGTACAGGAGGGACCGCTGAAGCTTTCTTT.

The chain uses TRBV4-1 and TRBJ2-7; tentative D call: TRBD2 (5 bases). With 1 base removed from V and 4 bases from J, the gap between germline ends came to 17 bases. The CDR3 has 16 amino acids. Germline CDR1 reads MGHRA; CDR2 reads YSYEKL. The CDR3: CASSQGRSRGSYEQYF. The CDR3, as DNA: TGCGCCAGCAGCCAAGGCCGGAGCCGGGGATCGTACGAGCAGTACTTC.

V is TRBV5-4 and J is TRBJ2-7; 10 bases match TRBD1. Per the germline V gene, CDR1 is SGHNT and CDR2 is YYREEE (reference sequence). CDR3 length equals 15 residues. V lost 4 bases, J lost 6 bases, and 10 bases stayed unmatched. The CDR3, as DNA: TGTGCCAGCAGCATGGACAGGGGGGGCCCAGGCGAGCAGTACTTC. Amino acids: CASSMDRGGPGEQYF. Looking up the rest from reference TRBV5-4 and TRBJ2-7 gives the full variable domain: ETGVTQSPTHLIKTRGQQVTLRCSSQSGHNTVSWYQQALGQGPQFIFQYYREEENGRGNFPPRFSGLQFPNYSSELNVNALELDDSALYLCASSMDRGGPGEQYFGPGTRLTVT.

The chain couples TRBV19 to TRBJ1-5; D is uncertain. Germline V gives CDR1 LNHDA, CDR2 SQIVND (reference sequence). The CDR3 is made up of 15 amino acids. V dropped 1 base and J dropped 6 bases, with 13 bases sitting between them. The CDR3 bases are TGTGCCAGTAGTATAGGAACCAATCAGGCTCAGCCCCAGCATTTT. Amino acid sequence: CASSIGTNQAQPQHF.

This chain links TRBV2 with TRBJ2-5; unclear D gene. Germline assignment: CDR1 SNHLY and CDR2 FYNNEI. Between the trimmed V and J ends, which lost 1 base and 5 bases, there was a span of 5 bases. The CDR3 contains 12 residues. The chain's CDR3 is CASSEELETQYF. The CDR3 coding sequence is TGTGCCAGCAGTGAAGAGTTGGAGACCCAGTACTTC.

This chain joins TRBV2 and TRBJ1-2, with TRBD1 as a possible D gene (6 bases). V gave up 5 bases and J gave up 8 bases, with 18 bases separating them. CDR1 SNHLY and CDR2 FYNNEI come from the germline V gene. CDR3 length: 14 residues. The CDR3: CASSTNRDLGGYTF. CDR3 bases: TGTGCCAGCAGTACGAACAGGGATTTAGGGGGCTACACCTTC.

The table lists this clone with a few counts. The V and J genes are TRBV18 and TRBJ2-3; 7 nucleotides align to TRBD2. V was clipped by 4 bases and J by 0 bases; unmatched bases: 10. The CDR3 spans 17 residues. Germline V CDR1 and CDR2: KGHSH, LQKENI. CDR3 coding DNA: TGTGCCAGCTCACACCGCGCTCTAGCGGAGAGCACAGATACGCAGTATTTT. It translates to CASSHRALAESTDTQYF.

The CDR3 coding sequence is TGTGCCAGCAGCACAACTAGCGGAGGACACAATGAGCAGTTCTTC. Encoded protein: CASSTTSGGHNEQFF. The chain is built from TRBV5-6 and TRBJ2-1; 8 positions match TRBD2. CDR3 size: 15 residues. Trimming cost V 4 bases and J 5 bases; bases outside gene matches: 8. Germline loops: CDR1 SGHDT, CDR2 YYEEEE.

This clone was recorded once. The chain carries TRBV20-1 and TRBJ1-2, with D uncertain. Deletions cut 7 bases from V and 4 bases from J, with 10 bases between. CDR1 and CDR2 (germline): DFQATT, SNEGSKA (reference sequence). The CDR3 runs 11 residues. The CDR3: CSVDGAYGYTF. CDR3 bases: TGCAGTGTCGACGGAGCCTATGGCTACACCTTC.

The chain employs TRBV27 and TRBJ2-7; D gene unclear. This CDR3 has 14 amino acids. Deletions cut 3 bases from V and 0 bases from J, with 9 bases between. Germline lookup yields CDR1 MNHEY and CDR2 SMNVEV (reference sequence). The CDR3 protein is CASSFSRSSYEQYF. CDR3 nucleotides: TGTGCCAGCAGTTTTTCCAGGAGCTCCTACGAGCAGTACTTC.

This clone has only one observation. V gene TRBV14 combines with J gene TRBJ1-6; D is ambiguous. This CDR3 has 14 amino acids. Germline CDR1 is SGHDN and CDR2 is FVKESK. V was pared by 4 bases and J by 11 bases, with 15 bases between. DNA for the CDR3: TGTGCCAGCAGCCCTCCACTTTTTTTGGCACCCCTCCACTTT. It translates to CASSPPLFLAPLHF.

The chain combines TRBV30 with TRBJ2-7, with TRBD2 matching over 10 bases. J lost 4 bases, V lost 2 bases, and 20 bases had no gene match. This CDR3 region has 19 residues. Germline V gene lookup returns CDR1 GTSNPN and CDR2 SVGIG (reference sequence). The CDR3 DNA sequence: TGTGCCTGGAGTAAAATACCGGGACTAGCGCGCCCTCTTCGATACGAGCAGTACTTC. Translated, it gives CAWSKIPGLARPLRYEQYF.

The chain carries TRBV6-5 and TRBJ2-7; D gene uncertain. Germline CDR1 MNHEY, CDR2 SVGAGI. V lost 4 bases and J lost 2, with 6 bases in between. The CDR3 totals 12 residues. The CDR3 protein is CASSSRAYEQYF. The CDR3 coding sequence is TGTGCCAGCAGTTCACGGGCCTACGAGCAGTACTTC.

The genes are TRBV10-3 and TRBJ2-7, with a tentative D call TRBD2 (6 bases). Deletions cut 7 bases from V and 1 base from J, with 11 bases between. CDR3 size: 13 residues. Germline V lookup: CDR1 ENHRY, CDR2 SYGVKD. This CDR3 is CAINAGSSYEQYF. The CDR3 bases are TGTGCCATCAACGCGGGGTCATCCTACGAGCAGTACTTC.

The rearrangement joins TRBV7-8 to TRBJ2-5, with D perhaps being TRBD1 or TRBD2 (5 bases each). The V and J ends lost 5 bases and 2 bases respectively, with 12 bases between them. Germline CDR1 and CDR2: SGHVS and FQNEAQ. CDR3 length equals 14 residues. The CDR3 reads CASSRMGVQETQYF. The DNA for the CDR3 is TGTGCCAGCAGCCGAATGGGGGTGCAAGAGACCCAGTACTTC.

This chain joins TRBV28 and TRBJ2-7; D unclear. Per the germline V gene, CDR1 is MDHEN and CDR2 is SYDVKM. The CDR3 totals 14 residues. V lost 5 bases and J 5 bases, leaving 16 bases between the germline ends. The CDR3 DNA is TGTGCCAGCAGTCCCCCCCTTTGGGATAACGAGCAGTACTTC. The encoded protein is CASSPPLWDNEQYF.

The chain employs TRBV6-1 and TRBJ2-1; D is perhaps TRBD2 (5 bases). V was cut by 7 bases and J by 9 bases, with 19 bases left in between. The CDR3 consists of 14 residues. Germline V gene sequence: CDR1 MNHNS, CDR2 SASEGT. CDR3 region: CASMGTSNRREQFF. The CDR3 DNA reads TGTGCCAGCATGGGAACTAGTAATCGGCGTGAGCAGTTCTTC.

V usage is TRBV28 and J usage is TRBJ2-2, with TRBD1 identical over 8 bases. This CDR3 has 16 residues. V was clipped by 4 bases and J by 2 bases; unmatched bases: 6. Germline loops: CDR1 MDHEN, CDR2 SYDVKM. CDR3 DNA sequence: TGTGCCAGCAGTTCGTGGACAGGGACAAACACCGGGGAGCTGTTTTTT. Translation gives CASSSWTGTNTGELFF.